This TCR beta chain was retrieved from a study of T cell responses to AZD1222 COVID-19 vaccine. The germline gives CDR1 SGHRS, CDR2 YFSETQ. The CDR3 is made up of 15 amino acids. Trimming at V came to 1 base and at J to 0 bases, leaving 1 base not matched to a gene. A note on this clone: Other DNA sequences in this sample translate to the same CDR3.

Assay: immunoSEQ multiplex PCR; the TCRdb copy retains only in-frame clones and omits some. The data show some 94,000 clones, roughly 92% seen once. The chain links TRBV5-1 to TRBJ2-7; 10 bases align to TRBD2. Here the sequenced sample was peripheral blood, taken on day 0 of AZD1222 vaccination. The receptor was derived from an adult in good health. The CDR3 DNA is TGCGCCAGCAGCTTGTGGACTAGCGGCTCCTACGAGCAGTACTTC. This gives the protein CASSLWTSGSYEQYF.